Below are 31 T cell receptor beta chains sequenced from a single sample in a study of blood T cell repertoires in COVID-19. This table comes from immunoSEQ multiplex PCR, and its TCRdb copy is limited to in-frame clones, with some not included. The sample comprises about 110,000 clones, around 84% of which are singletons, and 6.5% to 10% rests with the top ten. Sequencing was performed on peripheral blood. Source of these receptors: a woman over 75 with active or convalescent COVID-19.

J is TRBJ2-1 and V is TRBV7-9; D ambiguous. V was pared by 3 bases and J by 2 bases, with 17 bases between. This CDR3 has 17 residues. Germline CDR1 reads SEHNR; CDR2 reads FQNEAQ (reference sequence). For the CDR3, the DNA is TGTGCCAGCAGCTTCTCCGTCTCTCGCGCTACCTACAATGAGCAGTTCTTC. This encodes CASSFSVSRATYNEQFF.

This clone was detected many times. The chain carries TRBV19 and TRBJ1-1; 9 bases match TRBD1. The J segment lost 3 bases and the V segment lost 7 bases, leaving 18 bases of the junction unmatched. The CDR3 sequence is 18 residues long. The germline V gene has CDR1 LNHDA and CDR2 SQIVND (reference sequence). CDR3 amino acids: CASTPLGDRDHDDTEAFF. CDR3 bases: TGTGCCAGTACCCCACTAGGGGACAGGGACCATGATGACACTGAAGCTTTCTTT.

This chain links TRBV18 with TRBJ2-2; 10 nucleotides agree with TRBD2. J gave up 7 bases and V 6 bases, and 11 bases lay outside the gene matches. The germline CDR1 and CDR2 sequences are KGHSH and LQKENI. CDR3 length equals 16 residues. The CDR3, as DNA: TGTGCCAGCTCTCCTCCGAGCGGGAGGGCCGACGGGGAGCTGTTTTTT. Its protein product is CASSPPSGRADGELFF.

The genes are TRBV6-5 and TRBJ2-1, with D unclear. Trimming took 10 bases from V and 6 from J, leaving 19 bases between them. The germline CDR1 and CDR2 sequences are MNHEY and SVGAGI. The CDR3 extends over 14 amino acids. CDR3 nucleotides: TGTGCCACCTCTGCTAGAGCCCTTCGCAATGAGCAGTTCTTC. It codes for CATSARALRNEQFF.

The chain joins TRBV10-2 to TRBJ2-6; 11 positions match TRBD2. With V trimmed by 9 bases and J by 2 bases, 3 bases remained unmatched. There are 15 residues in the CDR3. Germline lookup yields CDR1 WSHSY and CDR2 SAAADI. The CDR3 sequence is CASRLAGPGANVLTF. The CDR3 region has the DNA TGCGCCAGTAGACTAGCGGGACCTGGGGCCAACGTCCTGACTTTC.

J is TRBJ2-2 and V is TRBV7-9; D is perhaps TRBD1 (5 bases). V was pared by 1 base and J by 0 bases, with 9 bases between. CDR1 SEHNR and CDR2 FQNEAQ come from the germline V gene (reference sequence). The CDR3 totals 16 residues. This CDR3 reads CASSLGGSANTGELFF. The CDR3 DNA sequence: TGTGCCAGCAGCTTAGGGGGCTCGGCGAACACCGGGGAGCTGTTTTTT.

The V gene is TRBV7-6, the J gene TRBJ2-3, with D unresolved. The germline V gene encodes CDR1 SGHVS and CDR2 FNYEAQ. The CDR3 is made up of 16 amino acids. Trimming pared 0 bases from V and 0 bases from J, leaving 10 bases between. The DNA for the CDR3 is TGTGCCAGCAGCTTAGCGCCGCCAGGTAGCACAGATACGCAGTATTTT. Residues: CASSLAPPGSTDTQYF.

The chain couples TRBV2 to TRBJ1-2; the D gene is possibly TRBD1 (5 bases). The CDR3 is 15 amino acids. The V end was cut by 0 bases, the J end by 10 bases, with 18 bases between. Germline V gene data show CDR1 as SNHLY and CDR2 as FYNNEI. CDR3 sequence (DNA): TGTGCCAGCAGTGAAGCCGGTACAGGTCCCCGGTACTACACCTTC. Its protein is CASSEAGTGPRYYTF.

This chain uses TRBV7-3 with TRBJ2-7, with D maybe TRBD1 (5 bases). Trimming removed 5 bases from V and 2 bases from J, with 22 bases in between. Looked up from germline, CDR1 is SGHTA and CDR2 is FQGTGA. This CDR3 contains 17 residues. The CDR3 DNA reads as TGTGCCAGCAGCCGTCAGTGCAAGAGACAGCGACCCTACGAGCAGTACTTC. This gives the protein CASSRQCKRQRPYEQYF.

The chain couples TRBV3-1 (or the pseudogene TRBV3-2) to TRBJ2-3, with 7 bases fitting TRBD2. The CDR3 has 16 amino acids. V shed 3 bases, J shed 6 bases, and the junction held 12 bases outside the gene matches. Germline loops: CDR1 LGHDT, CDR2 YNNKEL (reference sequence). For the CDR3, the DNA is TGTGCCAGCAGCCAGGGTTCTAGCGGCCGTTTGGATACGCAGTATTTT. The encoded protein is CASSQGSSGRLDTQYF.

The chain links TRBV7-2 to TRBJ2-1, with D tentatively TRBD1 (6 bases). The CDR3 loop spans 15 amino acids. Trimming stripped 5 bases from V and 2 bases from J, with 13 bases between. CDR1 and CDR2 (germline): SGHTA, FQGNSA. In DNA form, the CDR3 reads TGTGCCAGCAGCGTAACAGGGTACCCCTACAATGAGCAGTTCTTC. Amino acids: CASSVTGYPYNEQFF.

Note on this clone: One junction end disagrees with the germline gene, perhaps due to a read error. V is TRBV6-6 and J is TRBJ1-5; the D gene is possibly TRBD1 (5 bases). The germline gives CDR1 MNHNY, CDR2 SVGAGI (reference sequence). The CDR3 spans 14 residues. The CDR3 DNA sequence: TGTGCCAGCAGCTACTCGGAGGGGAATCAGCCCCAGCATTTT. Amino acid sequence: CASSYSEGNQPQHF.

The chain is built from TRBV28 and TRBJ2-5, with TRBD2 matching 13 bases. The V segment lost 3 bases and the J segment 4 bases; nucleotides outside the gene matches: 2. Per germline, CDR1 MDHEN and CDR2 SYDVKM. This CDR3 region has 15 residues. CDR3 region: CASSFRLAGGETQYF. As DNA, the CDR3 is TGTGCCAGCAGTTTCCGACTAGCGGGGGGAGAGACCCAGTACTTC.

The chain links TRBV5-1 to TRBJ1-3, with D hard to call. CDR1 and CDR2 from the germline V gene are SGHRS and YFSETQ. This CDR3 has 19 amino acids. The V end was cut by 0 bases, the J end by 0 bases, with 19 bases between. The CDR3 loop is CASSLGMWLGETSGNTIYF. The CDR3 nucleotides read TGCGCCAGCAGCTTGGGGATGTGGTTGGGCGAAACCTCTGGAAACACCATATATTTT.

The CDR3 sequence is CASSQEHAGNTEAFF. For the CDR3, the DNA is TGTGCCAGCAGCCAAGAACATGCAGGGAACACTGAAGCTTTCTTT. The V gene is TRBV3-1 (or the pseudogene TRBV3-2), the J gene TRBJ1-1; D unresolved. V dropped 0 bases and J dropped 1 base, with 9 bases sitting between them. Per germline, CDR1 LGHDT and CDR2 YNNKEL (reference sequence). The CDR3 runs to 15 residues.

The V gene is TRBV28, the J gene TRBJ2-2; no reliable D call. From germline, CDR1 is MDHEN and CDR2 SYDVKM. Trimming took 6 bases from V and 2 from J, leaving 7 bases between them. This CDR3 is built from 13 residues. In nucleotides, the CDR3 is TGTGCCAGCAGCAGTCCCAACACCGGGGAGCTGTTTTTT. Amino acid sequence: CASSSPNTGELFF. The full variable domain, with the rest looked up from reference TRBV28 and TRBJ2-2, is DVKVTQSSRYLVKRTGEKVFLECVQDMDHENMFWYRQDPGLGLRLIYFSYDVKMKEKGDIPEGYSVSREKKERFSLILESASTNQTSMYLCASSSPNTGELFFGEGSRLTVL.

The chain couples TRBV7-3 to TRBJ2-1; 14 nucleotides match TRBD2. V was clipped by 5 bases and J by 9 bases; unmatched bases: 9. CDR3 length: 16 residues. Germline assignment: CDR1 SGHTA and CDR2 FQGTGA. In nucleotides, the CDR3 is TGTGCCAGCAGCCAAGGACTAGCGGGAGGAAAAGTTGAGCAGTTCTTC. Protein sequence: CASSQGLAGGKVEQFF.

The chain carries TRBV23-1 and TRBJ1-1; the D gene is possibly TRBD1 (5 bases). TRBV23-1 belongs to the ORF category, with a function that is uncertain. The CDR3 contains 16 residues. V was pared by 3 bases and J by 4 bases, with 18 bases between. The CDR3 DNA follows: TGCGCCAGCAGTCATTACCGGGCTCCTCAGGGCACTGAAGCTTTCTTT. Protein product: CASSHYRAPQGTEAFF.

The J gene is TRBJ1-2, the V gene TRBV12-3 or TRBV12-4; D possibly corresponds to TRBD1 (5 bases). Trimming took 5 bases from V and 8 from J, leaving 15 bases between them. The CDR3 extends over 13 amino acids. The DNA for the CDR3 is TGTGCCAGCAGTAGAGACAGCCGCTGGGGCTACACCTTC. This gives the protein CASSRDSRWGYTF.

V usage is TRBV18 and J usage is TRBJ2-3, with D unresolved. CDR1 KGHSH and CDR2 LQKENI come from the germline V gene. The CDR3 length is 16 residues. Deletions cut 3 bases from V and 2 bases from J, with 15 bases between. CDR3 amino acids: CASSPHLAAHTDTQYF. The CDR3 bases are TGTGCCAGCTCACCCCACCTCGCGGCCCACACAGATACGCAGTATTTT.

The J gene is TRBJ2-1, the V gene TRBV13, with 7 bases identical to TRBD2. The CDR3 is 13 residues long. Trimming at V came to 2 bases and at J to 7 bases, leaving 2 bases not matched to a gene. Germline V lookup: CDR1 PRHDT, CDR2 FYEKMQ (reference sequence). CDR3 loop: CASSLWGGNEQFF. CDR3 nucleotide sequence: TGTGCCAGCAGCTTATGGGGGGGGAATGAGCAGTTCTTC. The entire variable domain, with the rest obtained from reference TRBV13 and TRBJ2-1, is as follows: AAGVIQSPRHLIKEKRETATLKCYPIPRHDTVYWYQQGPGQDPQFLISFYEKMQSDKGSIPDRFSAQQFSDYHSELNMSSLELGDSALYFCASSLWGGNEQFFGPGTRLTVL.

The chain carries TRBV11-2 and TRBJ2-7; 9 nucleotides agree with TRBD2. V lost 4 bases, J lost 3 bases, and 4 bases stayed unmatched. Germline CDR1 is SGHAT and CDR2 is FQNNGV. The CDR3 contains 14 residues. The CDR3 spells CASSYRLAVYEQYF. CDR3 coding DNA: TGTGCCAGCAGCTATAGACTAGCGGTCTACGAGCAGTACTTC. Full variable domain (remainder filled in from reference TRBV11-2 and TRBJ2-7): EAGVAQSPRYKIIEKRQSVAFWCNPISGHATLYWYQQILGQGPKLLIQFQNNGVVDDSQLPKDRFSAERLKGVDSTLKIQPAKLEDSAVYLCASSYRLAVYEQYFGPGTRLTVT.

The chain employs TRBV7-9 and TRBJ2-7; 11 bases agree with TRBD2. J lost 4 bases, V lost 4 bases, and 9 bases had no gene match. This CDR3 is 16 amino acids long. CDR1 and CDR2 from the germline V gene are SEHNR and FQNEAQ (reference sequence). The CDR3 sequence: CASSSLLAGAWYEQYF. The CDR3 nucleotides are TGTGCCAGCAGCTCTCTACTAGCGGGAGCTTGGTACGAGCAGTACTTC.

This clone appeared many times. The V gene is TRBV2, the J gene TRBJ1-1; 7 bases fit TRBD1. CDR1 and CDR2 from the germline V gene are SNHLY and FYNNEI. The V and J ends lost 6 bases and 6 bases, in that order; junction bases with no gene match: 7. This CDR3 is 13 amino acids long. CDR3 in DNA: TGTGCCAGCAGGACGGACAGGATGGCTGAAGCTTTCTTT. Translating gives CASRTDRMAEAFF.

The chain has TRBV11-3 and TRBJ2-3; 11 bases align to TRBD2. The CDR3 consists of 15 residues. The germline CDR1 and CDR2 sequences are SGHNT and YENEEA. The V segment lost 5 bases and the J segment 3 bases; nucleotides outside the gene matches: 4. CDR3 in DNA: TGTGCCAGCAGCCCCACTAGCGGGAGAACAGATACGCAGTATTTT. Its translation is CASSPTSGRTDTQYF.

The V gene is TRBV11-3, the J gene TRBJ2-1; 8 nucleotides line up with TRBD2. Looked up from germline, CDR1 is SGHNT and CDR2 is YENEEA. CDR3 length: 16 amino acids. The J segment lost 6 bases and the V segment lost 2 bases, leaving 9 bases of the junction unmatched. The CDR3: CASSLRVAGLGNEQFF. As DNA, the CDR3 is TGTGCCAGCAGCTTACGGGTAGCGGGATTGGGCAATGAGCAGTTCTTC.

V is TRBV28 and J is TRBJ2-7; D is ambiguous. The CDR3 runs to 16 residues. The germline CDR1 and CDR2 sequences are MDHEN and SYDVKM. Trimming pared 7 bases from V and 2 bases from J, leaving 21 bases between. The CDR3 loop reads CASTSPGSSTPYEQYF. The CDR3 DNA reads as TGTGCCAGCACCAGTCCCGGGTCGAGCACTCCCTACGAGCAGTACTTC.

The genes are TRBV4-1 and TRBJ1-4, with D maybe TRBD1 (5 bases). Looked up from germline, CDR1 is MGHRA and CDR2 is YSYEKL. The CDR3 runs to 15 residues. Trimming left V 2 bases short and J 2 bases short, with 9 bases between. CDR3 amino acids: CASSQPGGTNEKLFF. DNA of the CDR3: TGCGCCAGCAGCCAACCTGGGGGGACTAATGAAAAACTGTTTTTT.

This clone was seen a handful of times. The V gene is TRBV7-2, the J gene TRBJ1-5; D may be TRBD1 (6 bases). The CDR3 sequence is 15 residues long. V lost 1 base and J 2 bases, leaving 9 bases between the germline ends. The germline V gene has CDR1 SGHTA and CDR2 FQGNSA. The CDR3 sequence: CASSLVAGGNQPQHF. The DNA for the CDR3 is TGTGCCAGCAGCTTAGTCGCAGGGGGCAATCAGCCCCAGCATTTT.

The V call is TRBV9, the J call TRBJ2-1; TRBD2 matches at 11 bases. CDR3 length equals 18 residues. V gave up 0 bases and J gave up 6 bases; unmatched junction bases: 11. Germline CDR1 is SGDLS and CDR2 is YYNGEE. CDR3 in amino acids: CASSVGGLADRGGNEQFF. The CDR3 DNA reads TGTGCCAGCAGCGTAGGGGGACTAGCGGACCGGGGAGGCAATGAGCAGTTCTTC.

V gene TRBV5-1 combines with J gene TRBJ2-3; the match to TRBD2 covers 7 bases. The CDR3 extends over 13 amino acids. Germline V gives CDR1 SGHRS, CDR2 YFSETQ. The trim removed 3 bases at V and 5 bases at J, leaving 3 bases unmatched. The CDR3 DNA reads TGCGCCAGCAGCTCGTTAGCGGGAGATACGCAGTATTTT. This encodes CASSSLAGDTQYF.